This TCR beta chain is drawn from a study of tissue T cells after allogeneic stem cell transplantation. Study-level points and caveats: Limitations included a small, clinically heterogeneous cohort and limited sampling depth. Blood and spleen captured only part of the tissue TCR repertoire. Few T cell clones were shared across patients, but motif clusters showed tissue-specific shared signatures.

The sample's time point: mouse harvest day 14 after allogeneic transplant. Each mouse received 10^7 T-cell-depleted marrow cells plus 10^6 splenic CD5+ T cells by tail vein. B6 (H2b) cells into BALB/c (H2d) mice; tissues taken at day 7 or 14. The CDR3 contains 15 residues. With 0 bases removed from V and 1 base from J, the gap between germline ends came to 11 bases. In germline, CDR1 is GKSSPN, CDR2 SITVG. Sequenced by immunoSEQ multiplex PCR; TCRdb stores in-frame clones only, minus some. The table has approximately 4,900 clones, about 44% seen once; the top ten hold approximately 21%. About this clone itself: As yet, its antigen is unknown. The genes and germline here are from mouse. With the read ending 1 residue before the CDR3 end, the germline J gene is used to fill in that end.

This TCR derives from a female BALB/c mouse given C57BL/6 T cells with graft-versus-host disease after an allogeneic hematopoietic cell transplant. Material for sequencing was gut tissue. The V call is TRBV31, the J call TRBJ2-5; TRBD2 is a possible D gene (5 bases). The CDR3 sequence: CAWSLVMGYQDTQYF. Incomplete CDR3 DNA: TGTGCCTGGAGTCTAGTGATGGGGTACCAAGACACCCAGTAC.